What follows are 32 T cell receptor beta chains derived from one specimen sequenced in a study of T cell responses to AZD1222 COVID-19 vaccine (dated by TCRdb to about 2021). The sample's time point label is to be understood as: about 28 days (+/-7) after the second vaccine dose. The method was the immunoSEQ multiplex PCR assay. Sourced from immuneACCESS, this table was stored by TCRdb with only in-frame sequences that have V and J called. A share of the clones is absent; for the studies checked, an unresolved V gene accounts for under half, and the remainder has no known explanation. This sample holds more than 80,000 clones; over 75% were observed only once. The leading ten clones occupy 9.5% to 13% of the sample. The sequencing here drew on peripheral blood, taken 28 days after the second AZD1222 dose. These receptors were obtained from an adult who received the AZD1222 COVID-19 vaccine.

The rearrangement joins TRBV13 to TRBJ1-1, with 7 bases identical to TRBD1. V was clipped by 6 bases and J by 4 bases; unmatched bases: 8. The CDR3 sequence is 14 residues long. Germline V gene data show CDR1 as PRHDT and CDR2 as FYEKMQ (reference sequence). The CDR3: CASSRIRQGTEAFF. The DNA of the CDR3 is TGTGCCAGCAGTCGTATTCGACAGGGCACTGAAGCTTTCTTT.

The chain combines TRBV29-1 with TRBJ2-7; D might be TRBD2 (6 bases). This CDR3 spans 13 amino acids. Germline V gene data show CDR1 as SQVTM and CDR2 as ANQGSEA. Between the trimmed V and J ends, which lost 5 bases and 0 bases, there was a span of 11 bases. The CDR3 DNA reads as TGCAGCGTTCAGTGGACTACCTCCTACGAGCAGTACTTC. Protein product: CSVQWTTSYEQYF.

The chain carries TRBV27 and TRBJ2-3; 8 bases fit TRBD2. The CDR3 is 15 amino acids. Germline values: CDR1 MNHEY, CDR2 SMNVEV (reference sequence). V shed 5 bases and J 7 bases; nucleotides not matched to a gene: 11. The CDR3 loop is CASSRLAQRAHTQYF. CDR3 nucleotide sequence: TGTGCCAGCAGTCGACTAGCGCAAAGGGCCCATACGCAGTATTTT.

This clone was recorded once. The chain uses TRBV3-1 (or the pseudogene TRBV3-2) and TRBJ2-2, with TRBD2 identical over 14 bases. This CDR3 has 21 amino acids. The ends lost 0 bases at V and 3 bases at J; junction bases unmatched: 12. Germline V CDR1 and CDR2: LGHDT, YNNKEL (reference sequence). The chain's CDR3 is CASSQDRVGLAGARYTGELFF. In DNA form, the CDR3 reads TGTGCCAGCAGCCAAGACCGCGTGGGACTAGCGGGGGCGCGCTACACCGGGGAGCTGTTTTTT.

The V gene is TRBV18, the J gene TRBJ1-2; tentative D call: TRBD1 (5 bases). Trimming pared 0 bases from V and 7 bases from J, leaving 15 bases between. This CDR3 has 15 residues. Germline values: CDR1 KGHSH, CDR2 LQKENI. CDR3: CASSPPSGSMGGYTF. The CDR3 DNA is TGTGCCAGCTCACCACCGTCAGGGTCAATGGGTGGCTACACCTTC.

With regard to this clone: The junction does not match germline at one end; this may be a read error. The chain is built from TRBV15 and TRBJ2-7, with D uncertain. This CDR3 is 12 amino acids long. Germline CDR1 reads LNHNV; CDR2 reads YYDKDF (reference sequence). Here the CDR3 reads CATSRDYGESRF. As DNA, the CDR3 is TGTGCCACCAGCAGAGATTACGGAGAATCGAGGTTC.

This CDR3 reads CASSLRGAGSGNTIYF. In DNA form, the CDR3 reads TGTGCCAGCAGCTTGCGGGGAGCTGGGTCTGGAAACACCATATATTTT. This chain connects TRBV7-6 to TRBJ1-3; D gene uncertain. Trimming shortened V by 3 bases and J by 1 base, and 13 bases separated the two germline ends. The V gene's germline CDR1 is SGHVS and CDR2 FNYEAQ. The CDR3 runs 16 residues.

The rearrangement joins TRBV19 to TRBJ1-2; D not resolved. CDR1 and CDR2 (germline): LNHDA, SQIVND (reference sequence). V was clipped by 4 bases and J by 4 bases, with 10 bases between them. The CDR3 runs 13 residues. CDR3 in DNA: TGTGCCAGTAGTAACCAAGGGTTCTATGGCTACACCTTC. It codes for CASSNQGFYGYTF. Full variable domain (remainder filled in from reference TRBV19 and TRBJ1-2): DGGITQSPKYLFRKEGQNVTLSCEQNLNHDAMYWYRQDPGQGLRLIYYSQIVNDFQKGDIAEGYSVSREKKESFPLTVTSAQKNPTAFYLCASSNQGFYGYTFGSGTRLTVV.

Only one count was recorded for this clone. The V call is TRBV28, the J call TRBJ1-6, with D uncertain. The germline V gene has CDR1 MDHEN and CDR2 SYDVKM. V lost 7 bases and J lost 7, with 23 bases in between. This CDR3 comprises 17 residues. The CDR3 region is CASTLPRRGFGNSPLHF. The DNA of the CDR3 is TGTGCCAGCACCCTCCCCCGGCGAGGATTCGGCAATTCACCCCTCCACTTT.

Here the CDR3 reads CASSGWTNTGELFF. DNA for the CDR3: TGCGCCAGCAGCGGCTGGACGAACACCGGGGAGCTGTTTTTT. This chain links TRBV5-1 with TRBJ2-2, with no clear D. CDR3 length equals 14 residues. CDR1 and CDR2 (germline): SGHRS, YFSETQ. Between the trimmed V and J ends, which lost 4 bases and 0 bases, there was a span of 7 bases.

The genes are TRBV28 and TRBJ2-2; 7 nucleotides match TRBD2. The CDR3 loop spans 16 amino acids. Per germline, CDR1 MDHEN and CDR2 SYDVKM. With V trimmed by 5 bases and J by 4 bases, 10 bases remained unmatched. This CDR3 reads CASSPGGAGSTGELFF. CDR3 nucleotides: TGTGCCAGCAGTCCCGGCGGAGCGGGAAGCACCGGGGAGCTGTTTTTT.

The rearrangement links TRBV6-1 to TRBJ1-1; 8 bases match TRBD1. Germline CDR1 and CDR2: MNHNS and SASEGT. The CDR3 has 15 residues. V shed 1 base and J 1 base; nucleotides not matched to a gene: 2. CDR3 amino acids: CASSEEGTGNTEAFF. The CDR3 DNA reads TGTGCCAGCAGTGAAGAAGGGACAGGGAACACTGAAGCTTTCTTT.

In this sample, this clone turned up once. CDR3 in amino acids: CASRLMGGNTIYF. The CDR3 nucleotides are TGTGCCAGCAGGCTCATGGGGGGTAACACCATATATTTT. The chain recombines TRBV12-3 or TRBV12-4 with TRBJ1-3; possible D gene TRBD1, 5 bases. This CDR3 has 13 residues. The V and J ends lost 6 bases and 7 bases respectively, with 13 bases between them.

This chain joins TRBV23-1 and TRBJ1-2; the D gene is possibly TRBD1 (5 bases). TRBV23-1 is an ORF, with its function uncertain. The CDR3 covers 17 residues. The V gene lost 3 bases and the J gene lost 7 bases, with 24 bases spanning the gap. Here the CDR3 DNA reads TGCGCCAGCAGTCACGCCGGGGCTAAAACCTACCATCGTGGCTACACCTTC. Translation gives CASSHAGAKTYHRGYTF.

The chain's CDR3 is CASSAPGPGQKTYEQYV. The DNA for the CDR3 is TGCGCCAGCAGTGCACCAGGGCCGGGACAGAAGACCTACGAGCAGTACGTC. This chain links TRBV10-1 with TRBJ2-7; 7 bases agree with TRBD1. V was clipped by 4 bases and J by 2 bases; unmatched bases: 14. This CDR3 has 17 amino acids. Germline assignment: CDR1 WNHNN and CDR2 SYGVQD (reference sequence).

The V and J genes are TRBV6-2 or TRBV6-3 and TRBJ2-6; TRBD2 aligns across 7 bases. The CDR3 contains 15 residues. V lost 5 bases, J lost 2 bases, and 3 bases stayed unmatched. The germline V gene has CDR1 MNHEY and CDR2 SVGEGT. The CDR3: CASSKTSTGANVLTF. The CDR3 coding sequence is TGTGCCAGCAGTAAGACTAGCACTGGGGCCAACGTCCTGACTTTC.

The chain recombines TRBV24-1 with TRBJ2-7; maybe TRBD2 (6 bases). The germline V gene has CDR1 KGHDR and CDR2 SFDVKD. Between the trimmed V and J ends, which lost 8 bases and 4 bases, there was a span of 11 bases. There are 12 residues in the CDR3. The CDR3 region is CATNEGRYEQYV. The CDR3 DNA follows: TGTGCCACCAACGAAGGGAGGTACGAGCAGTACGTC.

This clone has a handful of counts. The chain uses TRBV11-3 and TRBJ1-5, with TRBD1 identical over 9 bases. The CDR3 has 12 residues. V was pared by 5 bases and J by 11 bases, with 4 bases of the junction left unmatched. Per the germline V gene, CDR1 is SGHNT and CDR2 is YENEEA. In nucleotides, the CDR3 is TGTGCCAGCAGCCGAGGGACAGGGTCCCAGCATTTT. It codes for CASSRGTGSQHF.

The chain links TRBV5-6 to TRBJ2-7; 7 bases are shared with TRBD1. V was pared by 4 bases and J by 3 bases, with 4 bases of the junction left unmatched. CDR1 and CDR2 (germline): SGHDT, YYEEEE. The CDR3 is 13 amino acids. CDR3 region: CASSLDRVYEQYF. CDR3 nucleotide sequence: TGTGCCAGCAGCCTCGACAGGGTCTACGAGCAGTACTTC. The complete variable domain, with remaining parts taken from reference TRBV5-6 and TRBJ2-7, reads DAGVTQSPTHLIKTRGQQVTLRCSPKSGHDTVSWYQQALGQGPQFIFQYYEEEERQRGNFPDRFSGHQFPNYSSELNVNALLLGDSALYLCASSLDRVYEQYFGPGTRLTVT.

V and J are TRBV28 and TRBJ1-1; D remains unclear. Between the trimmed V and J ends, which lost 3 bases and 7 bases, there was a span of 6 bases. Germline-derived CDR1 and CDR2 are MDHEN and SYDVKM. The CDR3 runs to 11 residues. The CDR3 DNA reads TGTGCCAGCAGTTTGCGGAGTGAAGCTTTCTTT. This translates into CASSLRSEAFF.

This chain joins TRBV3-1 (or the pseudogene TRBV3-2) and TRBJ1-4, with 9 bases fitting TRBD1. The CDR3 consists of 15 residues. The V gene end was trimmed by 1 base and the J gene end by 8 bases; junction bases not matched to a gene: 5. The germline V gene has CDR1 LGHDT and CDR2 YNNKEL (reference sequence). This CDR3 is CASSQGTGVREKLFF. DNA of the CDR3: TGTGCCAGCAGCCAAGGGACAGGGGTGCGGGAAAAACTGTTTTTT.

V usage is TRBV9 and J usage is TRBJ2-1; 10 bases map to TRBD2. The CDR3 covers 13 residues. Unmatched junction bases numbered 6, after V lost 0 bases and J lost 15 bases. The germline V gene has CDR1 SGDLS and CDR2 YYNGEE. CDR3 in DNA: TGTGCCAGCAGCGTAGGTCCTAGCGGGAGTGCGTTCTTC. This encodes CASSVGPSGSAFF.

This clone was observed a single time. This chain links TRBV5-1 with TRBJ2-5; 8 bases are shared with TRBD1. Germline CDR1 SGHRS, CDR2 YFSETQ. J was trimmed by 2 bases and V by 2 bases; bases with no gene match: 5. The length of the CDR3 is 15 residues. The CDR3 sequence: CASSFTGGPQETQYF. For the CDR3, the DNA is TGCGCCAGCAGCTTCACAGGGGGGCCTCAAGAGACCCAGTACTTC.

V and J are TRBV25-1 and TRBJ1-3; D is uncertain. CDR3 length: 14 amino acids. V lost 3 bases and J 0 bases, leaving 6 bases between the germline ends. The germline CDR1 and CDR2 sequences are MGHDK and SYGVNS. CDR3 protein: CASSDSVSGNTIYF. CDR3 in DNA: TGTGCCAGCAGTGATAGTGTCTCTGGAAACACCATATATTTT.

This chain joins TRBV29-1 and TRBJ2-1, with D hard to call. V lost 2 bases to trimming and J lost 7 bases, with 9 bases between them. Germline loops: CDR1 SQVTM, CDR2 ANQGSEA. This CDR3 comprises 12 residues. CDR3 loop: CSVERWRNEQFF. CDR3 nucleotide sequence: TGCAGCGTTGAACGGTGGCGGAATGAGCAGTTCTTC.

This chain connects TRBV5-1 to TRBJ1-3, with D hard to call. Trimming took off 5 bases at V and 0 bases at J, with 15 bases between the two ends. CDR3 size: 16 residues. CDR1 SGHRS and CDR2 YFSETQ come from the germline V gene. The CDR3 loop reads CASRRIDGSSGNTIYF. The CDR3 nucleotides are TGCGCCAGCAGGCGTATCGACGGCAGCTCTGGAAACACCATATATTTT.

This clone was observed a few times. The chain recombines TRBV27 with TRBJ1-3, with a possible D match to TRBD1 (6 bases). CDR3 length: 16 residues. Trimming took 8 bases from V and 0 from J, leaving 17 bases between them. The germline gives CDR1 MNHEY, CDR2 SMNVEV (reference sequence). Written as DNA, the CDR3 is TGTGCCAGCTCTGACAGGCCGTTGTACTCTGGAAACACCATATATTTT. It yields the protein CASSDRPLYSGNTIYF.

The chain is built from TRBV27 and TRBJ2-6, with no clear D. CDR3 size: 15 residues. Germline values: CDR1 MNHEY, CDR2 SMNVEV (reference sequence). Trimming pared 4 bases from V and 2 bases from J, leaving 9 bases between. CDR3 nucleotide sequence: TGTGCCAGCAGTTATTGGGGTACTGGGGCCAACGTCCTGACTTTC. Its protein is CASSYWGTGANVLTF.

The chain carries TRBV19 and TRBJ1-2, with D possibly matching TRBD1 (5 bases). The CDR3 consists of 12 residues. Germline CDR1 is LNHDA and CDR2 is SQIVND (reference sequence). V dropped 7 bases and J dropped 8 bases, with 14 bases sitting between them. CDR3: CASISMTAGYTF. DNA for the CDR3: TGTGCCAGTATTAGCATGACAGCCGGCTACACCTTC.

The chain has TRBV10-3 and TRBJ1-4, with no clear D. Trimming stripped 2 bases from V and 0 bases from J, with 7 bases between. Germline V CDR1 and CDR2: ENHRY, SYGVKD. The CDR3 extends over 15 amino acids. The CDR3 DNA reads TGTGCCATCAGTGAGAGGCACGCAACTAATGAAAAACTGTTTTTT. The encoded protein is CAISERHATNEKLFF.

J is TRBJ1-6 and V is TRBV5-1, with D maybe TRBD1 (5 bases). Germline V gene sequence: CDR1 SGHRS, CDR2 YFSETQ. The CDR3 sequence is 16 residues long. V was trimmed by 4 bases and J by 6 bases, leaving 17 bases between them. The DNA of the CDR3 is TGCGCCAGCAGCCCGACGGGGGGAAGTCCTAATTCACCCCTCCACTTT. It translates to CASSPTGGSPNSPLHF.

The gene calls are TRBV9 and TRBJ1-2; perhaps TRBD1 as D (6 bases). Germline V lookup: CDR1 SGDLS, CDR2 YYNGEE. V was pared by 0 bases and J by 6 bases, with 9 bases between. This CDR3 region has 13 residues. The CDR3, as DNA: TGTGCCAGCAGCGTAGTGGCAGGGGATGGCTACACCTTC. Its translation: CASSVVAGDGYTF.